The 5 T cell receptor beta chains reported below all come from one sample, sequenced in a study of Ad26.COV2.S vaccination and SARS-CoV-2 variants. Indicated treatment: around 19 received Ad26.COV2.S at low or high dose, single or two shots; 5 received placebo; per-sample allocation not given. Specimen acquisition occurred on day 63 following the initial vaccine or placebo injection. Clones were sequenced by immunoSEQ multiplex PCR, and TCRdb holds only the in-frame ones, with some missing. The sample holds hundreds of thousands of clones, about 90% seen once. Here the sequenced sample was peripheral blood, taken in a trial of Ad26.COV2.S vaccine versus placebo. The source of these receptors is a person aged 18-60 years who received the Ad26.COV2.S COVID-19 vaccine or a placebo.

V is TRBV7-9 and J is TRBJ2-2, with a weak D call TRBD2 (6 bases). V was trimmed by 7 bases and J by 14 bases, leaving 32 bases between them. The CDR3 spans 17 residues. Germline V gene sequence: CDR1 SEHNR, CDR2 FQNEAQ (reference sequence). The CDR3 reads CASTSGAGSPTLSGLFF. In nucleotides, the CDR3 is TGTGCCAGCACCTCCGGGGCGGGGTCACCGACTCTGTCTGGACTGTTTTTT.

The rearrangement links TRBV12-3 or TRBV12-4 to TRBJ2-3, with D unresolved. Trimming removed 3 bases from V and 4 bases from J, with 8 bases in between. This CDR3 has 13 residues. The chain's CDR3 is CASSLRFPDTQYF. The CDR3 coding sequence is TGTGCCAGCAGTTTGCGGTTCCCAGATACGCAGTATTTT.

The genes are TRBV11-2 and TRBJ1-3; 7 bases match TRBD1. V shed 5 bases, J shed 4 bases, and the junction held 8 bases outside the gene matches. Germline V gene sequence: CDR1 SGHAT, CDR2 FQNNGV. The CDR3 is 15 amino acids. CDR3: CASSAQQGWGNTIYF. CDR3 coding DNA: TGTGCCAGCAGCGCTCAACAGGGGTGGGGAAACACCATATATTTT.

The genes are TRBV7-2 and TRBJ1-1, with D possibly TRBD1 on 5 matching bases. The CDR3 totals 15 residues. V gave up 7 bases and J gave up 3 bases, with 18 bases separating them. Germline V lookup: CDR1 SGHTA, CDR2 FQGNSA. Here the CDR3 DNA reads TGTGCCAGCAACGCGAGGGGACTCTTAGACACTGAAGCTTTCTTT. Translated: CASNARGLLDTEAFF.

The chain employs TRBV29-1 and TRBJ2-7, with D possibly matching TRBD2 (5 bases). The CDR3 is 11 residues long. Per the germline V gene, CDR1 is SQVTM and CDR2 is ANQGSEA. Trimming pared 4 bases from V and 3 bases from J, leaving 7 bases between. CDR3 amino acids: CSVVGIYEQYF. The DNA for the CDR3 is TGCAGCGTTGTCGGGATCTACGAGCAGTACTTC.